This TCR beta chain stems from a study of CD8+CD57+ T cells in acquired aplastic anemia. Whole-study results and caveats: Some 31 shared CD8+ CDR3s appeared highly expressed within patients' immunodominant clones. Patients and healthy controls showed no significant CD8+ Simpson's diversity difference.

The CDR3 has 13 amino acids. In germline, CDR1 is SQVTM, CDR2 ANQGSEA. In regard to this clonotype: Its target is not known.

Those patients picked for sequencing had displayed CD8+CD57+ cell expansion on flow cytometry. Every patient presented with severe acquired aplastic anemia. Genomic DNA constituted the template upon which TCR beta VDJ and CDR3 profiling was performed. TCRdb itself ran the reads through MiXCR, one entry per CDR3 protein. In the table there are around 200,000 distinct CDR3 sequences, 63% of which are singletons. The source material was sorted CD4+, CD8+, or CD8+CD57+ T cells (not recorded which) from PBMCs. The receptor's source is a human donor with aplastic anemia. The chain combines TRBV29-1 with TRBJ2-1; D perhaps matches TRBD2 (6 bases). The CDR3 nucleotides are TGCGGGGGGAGCAGGGTAGTTGGGAATGAGCAGTTCTTC. Its protein is CGGSRVVGNEQFF.